This TCR beta chain was sequenced in a study of shared clonotypes between healthy human individuals. Study overall: CD8 memory received one plate per donor, CD8 naive two, CD4 memory three and CD4 naive three.

Naive CD45RA+ and memory CD45RA-negative subsets were split from CD4+ cells. This clone was recorded once. What it recognizes is unknown. The material for each subset, its genomic DNA, was split evenly across several immunoSEQ plates. Clones were read by immunoSEQ multiplex PCR, and TCRdb kept only the in-frame ones, dropping some. Here the sample spans about 1 million clones, around 78% being singletons. The CDR3 spans 17 residues. The germline gives CDR1 SEHNR, CDR2 FQNEAQ (reference sequence). With 4 bases removed from V and 0 bases from J, the gap between germline ends came to 16 bases. Study results and caveats: Rarefaction curves obtained for sorted subsets showed sequencing incomplete despite large depth.

The source of this sequence is a young man in good health. Some clones in this sample may be carry-over from other donors' samples. Sequences were obtained from memory CD4+ T cells from PBMCs. Subset here: CD45RA-negative fraction. This chain links TRBV7-9 with TRBJ1-3; D may be TRBD1 (5 bases). The CDR3 bases are TGTGCCAGCAGCTCGGGGGTTTCGTTAAGCTCTGGAAACACCATATATTTT. Protein product: CASSSGVSLSSGNTIYF.